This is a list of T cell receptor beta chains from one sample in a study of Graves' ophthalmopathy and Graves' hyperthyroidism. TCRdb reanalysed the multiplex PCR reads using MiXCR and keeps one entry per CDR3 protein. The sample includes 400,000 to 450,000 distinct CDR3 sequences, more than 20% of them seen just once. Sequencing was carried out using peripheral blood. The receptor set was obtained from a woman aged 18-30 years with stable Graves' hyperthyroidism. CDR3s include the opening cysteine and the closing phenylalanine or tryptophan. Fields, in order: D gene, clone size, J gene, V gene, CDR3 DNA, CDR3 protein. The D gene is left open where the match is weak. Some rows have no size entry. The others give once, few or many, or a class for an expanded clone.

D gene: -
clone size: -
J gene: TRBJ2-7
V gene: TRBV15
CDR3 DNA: TGTGCCACCAGCACCGACGGGGAACCCTACGAGCAGTACTTC
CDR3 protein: CATSTDGEPYEQYF

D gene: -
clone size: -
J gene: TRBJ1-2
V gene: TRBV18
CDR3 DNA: TGTACCAGCTCACGCTCGACAGATCATGGCTACACCTTC
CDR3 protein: CTSSRSTDHGYTF

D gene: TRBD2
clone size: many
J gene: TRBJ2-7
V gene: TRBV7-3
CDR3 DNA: TGTGCCAGCAGCTGCCTAGCGGGAGGGTTCCCTTACTCCTACGAGCAGTACTTC
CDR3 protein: CASSCLAGGFPYSYEQYF

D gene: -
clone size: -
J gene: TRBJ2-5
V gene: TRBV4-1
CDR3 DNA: TGCGCCAGCAGCCAAGAAGCGACGGAGACCCAGTACTTC
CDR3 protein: CASSQEATETQYF

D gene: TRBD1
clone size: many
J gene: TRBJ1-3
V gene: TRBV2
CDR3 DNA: TGTGCCAGCAGCGACAGGGGGCTCGGAAACACCATATATTTT
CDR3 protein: CASSDRGLGNTIYF

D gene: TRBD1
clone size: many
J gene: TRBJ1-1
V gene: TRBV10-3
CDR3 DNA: TGTGCCATCAGTGAGGGGACAGGCGTTAACACTGAAGCTTTCTTT
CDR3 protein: CAISEGTGVNTEAFF

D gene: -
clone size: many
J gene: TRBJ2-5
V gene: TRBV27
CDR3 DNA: TGTGCCAGCAGTCGAGCGGAGTGGGGAGAGACCCAGTACTTC
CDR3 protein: CASSRAEWGETQYF

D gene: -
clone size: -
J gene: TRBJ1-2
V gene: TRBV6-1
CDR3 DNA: TGTGCCAGCAGTGAAGGGGATGTCTATGGCTACACCTTC
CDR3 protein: CASSEGDVYGYTF

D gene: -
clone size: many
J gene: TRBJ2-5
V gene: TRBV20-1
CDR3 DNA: TGCAGTGCTAGAGATTTCAGGGCGGAGACCCAGTACTTC
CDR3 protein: CSARDFRAETQYF

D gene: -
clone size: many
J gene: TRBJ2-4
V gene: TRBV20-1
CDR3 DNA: TGCAGTGCTAGAATCCCGGGGTGGGGAGCCAAAAACATTCAGTACTTC
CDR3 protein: CSARIPGWGAKNIQYF

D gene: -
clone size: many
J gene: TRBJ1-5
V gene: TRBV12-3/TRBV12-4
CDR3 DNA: TGTGCCAGCAGCCTAGAACAGGTTCAGCCCCAGCATTTT
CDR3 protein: CASSLEQVQPQHF

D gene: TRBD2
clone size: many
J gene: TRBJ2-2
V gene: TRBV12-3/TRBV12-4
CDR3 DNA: TGTGCCAGCAGCCGGGGGGGCATCATGGGCGGGGAGCTGTTTTTT
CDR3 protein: CASSRGGIMGGELFF

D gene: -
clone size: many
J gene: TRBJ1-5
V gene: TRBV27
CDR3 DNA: TGTGCCAGCAGTTTGACGGGGCGAGGTCAGCCCCAGCATTTT
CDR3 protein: CASSLTGRGQPQHF

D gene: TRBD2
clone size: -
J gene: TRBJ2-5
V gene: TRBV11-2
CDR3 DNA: TGTGCCAGCAGCTTAGGTAGCGGGGCATATGGGACCCAGTACTTC
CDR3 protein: CASSLGSGAYGTQYF

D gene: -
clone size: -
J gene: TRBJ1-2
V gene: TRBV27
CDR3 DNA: TGTGCCAGCAGTTTATTTCCCCCTCCCTATACGGGGGGCGATGGCTACACCTTC
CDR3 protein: CASSLFPPPYTGGDGYTF

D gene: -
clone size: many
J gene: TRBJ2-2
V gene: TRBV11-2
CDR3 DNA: TGTGCCAGCAGCTTATTGGGGTCAAACACCGGGGAGCTGTTTTTT
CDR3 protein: CASSLLGSNTGELFF

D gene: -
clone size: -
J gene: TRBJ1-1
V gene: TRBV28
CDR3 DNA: TGTGCCAGCAGACCCACCGGACAGAACACTGAAGCTTTCTTT
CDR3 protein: CASRPTGQNTEAFF

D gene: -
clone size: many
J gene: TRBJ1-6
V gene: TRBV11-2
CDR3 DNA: TGTGCCAGCAGCCAGGGGATGGCAGATTCACCCCTCCACTTT
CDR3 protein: CASSQGMADSPLHF

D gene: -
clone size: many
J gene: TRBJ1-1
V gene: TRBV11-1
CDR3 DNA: TGTGCCAGCAGCTTACCTGGGAACACTGAAGCTTTCTTT
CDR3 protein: CASSLPGNTEAFF

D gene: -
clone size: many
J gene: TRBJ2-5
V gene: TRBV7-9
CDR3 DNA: TGTGCCAGCAGCTCGGGACCGTCGAAGACCCAGTACTTC
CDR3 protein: CASSSGPSKTQYF

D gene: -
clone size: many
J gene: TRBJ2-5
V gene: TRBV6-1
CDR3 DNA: TGTGCCAGCGGGAGGCGAGGCACTACTTGGGAGACCCAGTACTTC
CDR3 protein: CASGRRGTTWETQYF

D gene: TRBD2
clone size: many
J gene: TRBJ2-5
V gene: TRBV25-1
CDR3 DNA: TGTGCCAGCAGTGGCGGGACTAGCGGAACCCAAGAGACCCAGTACTTC
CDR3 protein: CASSGGTSGTQETQYF

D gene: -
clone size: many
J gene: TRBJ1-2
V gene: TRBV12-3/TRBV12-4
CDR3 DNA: TGTGCCAGCAGTCCCGATGGGGGGGCGGTTGGCTACACCTTC
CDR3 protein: CASSPDGGAVGYTF

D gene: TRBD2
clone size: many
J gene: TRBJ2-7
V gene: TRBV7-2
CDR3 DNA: TGTGCCAGCAGCTTAGCAGGGCTAGCGGGAGGTGTCGAGCAGTACTTC
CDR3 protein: CASSLAGLAGGVEQYF

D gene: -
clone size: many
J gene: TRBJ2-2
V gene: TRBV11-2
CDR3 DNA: TGTGCCAGCAGTTGGGACTTTACGAACACCGGGGAGCTGTTTTTT
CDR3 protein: CASSWDFTNTGELFF

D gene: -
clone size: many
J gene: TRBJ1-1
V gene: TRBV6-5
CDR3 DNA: TGTGCCAGCAGTTTGAGGGGCGGAAACACTGAAGCTTTCTTT
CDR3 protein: CASSLRGGNTEAFF

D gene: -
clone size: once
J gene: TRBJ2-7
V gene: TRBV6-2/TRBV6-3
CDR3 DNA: TGTGCCAGCACCACGGGACGGACGACGGTCCAGTACTTC
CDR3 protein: CASTTGRTTVQYF

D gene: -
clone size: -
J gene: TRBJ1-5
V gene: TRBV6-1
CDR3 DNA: TGTGCCAGCGGGCCGGTGGGGCCCCAGCATTTT
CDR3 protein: CASGPVGPQHF

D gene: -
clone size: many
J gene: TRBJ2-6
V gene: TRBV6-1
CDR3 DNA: TGTGCCAGCAGTGGACGGACCTCTGGGGCCAACGTCCTGACTTTC
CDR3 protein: CASSGRTSGANVLTF

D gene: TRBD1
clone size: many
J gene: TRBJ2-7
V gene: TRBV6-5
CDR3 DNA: TGTGCCAGCAGCGGGACAGGCAATAGGTGGCAGTACTTC
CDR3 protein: CASSGTGNRWQYF

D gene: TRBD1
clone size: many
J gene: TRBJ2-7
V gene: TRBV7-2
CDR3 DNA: TGTGCCAGCAGCCGTCATGACAGGGGCTACGAGCAGTACTTC
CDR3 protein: CASSRHDRGYEQYF

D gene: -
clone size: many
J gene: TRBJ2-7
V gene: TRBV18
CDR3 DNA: TGTGCCAGCTCATCCGGGATGAGCTCCTACGAGCAGTACTTC
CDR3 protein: CASSSGMSSYEQYF

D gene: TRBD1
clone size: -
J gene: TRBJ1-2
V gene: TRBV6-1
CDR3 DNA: TGTGCCAGCAGTCGCAGGGGGGGCAACTATGGCTACACCTTC
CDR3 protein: CASSRRGGNYGYTF

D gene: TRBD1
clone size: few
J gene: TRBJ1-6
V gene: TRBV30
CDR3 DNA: TGTGCCTCCGGGACAGGGGATTCACCCCTCCACTTT
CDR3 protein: CASGTGDSPLHF

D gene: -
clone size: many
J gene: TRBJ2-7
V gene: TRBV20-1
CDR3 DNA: TGCAGTGCCTACCTCCTGCGCGGTTCCTACGAGCAGTACTTC
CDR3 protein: CSAYLLRGSYEQYF

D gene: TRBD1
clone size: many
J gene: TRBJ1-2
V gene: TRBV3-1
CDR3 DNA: TGTGCCAGCAGCCAGGCCGGGACAGGGGTCGGCTACACCTTC
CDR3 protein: CASSQAGTGVGYTF

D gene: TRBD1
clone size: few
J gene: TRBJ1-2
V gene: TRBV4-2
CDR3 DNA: TGTGCCAGCAGCCCGGCGGGACAGGGGACCCCACTTGAGTCGCGCAACTATGGCTACACCTTC
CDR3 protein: CASSPAGQGTPLESRNYGYTF

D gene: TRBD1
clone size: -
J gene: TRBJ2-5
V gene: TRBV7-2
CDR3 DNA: TGTGCCAGCAGCCTAGGGGGCAGCCAAGGGACCCAGTACTTC
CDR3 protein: CASSLGGSQGTQYF

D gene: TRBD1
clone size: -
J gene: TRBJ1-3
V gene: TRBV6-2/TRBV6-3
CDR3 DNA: TGTGCCAGCAGTCCCCCAGACAGGGGGACAAGGGCCTCTGGAAACACCATATATTTT
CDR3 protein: CASSPPDRGTRASGNTIYF

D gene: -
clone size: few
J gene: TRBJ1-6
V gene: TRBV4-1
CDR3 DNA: TGCGCCAGCAGCCAAGATCTCCCGGCTAGCTCCTATAATTCACCCCTCCACTTT
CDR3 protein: CASSQDLPASSYNSPLHF

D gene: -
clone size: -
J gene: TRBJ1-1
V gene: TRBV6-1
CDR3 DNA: TGTGCCAGCAGTGGTAGCAGGGTGGCCCCTGAAGCTTTCTTT
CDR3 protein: CASSGSRVAPEAFF